A selection of T cell receptor beta chains follows, all from one sample in a study of blood T cell repertoires in COVID-19. TCRdb's table, derived via immunoSEQ multiplex PCR, lists solely in-frame clones and lacks some. The repertoire holds some 99,000 clones, with around 82% as singletons. Sequencing input: peripheral blood. All receptors come from a human donor in a cohort sampled during active or convalescent COVID-19. CDR3s include the opening cysteine and the closing phenylalanine or tryptophan. A D gene is named only where the DNA matches it firmly. Part of the rows lack a size; the others show once, few, many or a class for expanded clones.

j_call v_call d_call clone_size cdr3_aa cdr3_nt
TRBJ2-1 TRBV30 TRBD2 NA CACHGRERYNEQFF TGTGCCTGCCACGGGCGGGAGCGATACAATGAGCAGTTCTTC
TRBJ1-6 TRBV2 NA once CASMWEGTSPLHF TGTGCCAGCATGTGGGAGGGGACATCACCCCTCCACTTT
TRBJ2-5 TRBV7-9 TRBD1 NA CASSQTGLETQYF TGTGCCAGCAGCCAGACAGGGCTGGAGACCCAGTACTTC
TRBJ2-1 TRBV11-3 NA NA CASSSRLGEQFF TGTGCCAGCAGCTCCCGACTGGGTGAGCAGTTCTTC
TRBJ2-3 TRBV4-3 NA NA CASSLSGDTQYF TGCGCCAGCAGCCTTAGCGGAGATACGCAGTATTTT
TRBJ1-2 TRBV14 TRBD1 NA CASSQDHRGYYTF TGTGCCAGCAGCCAAGATCACAGGGGCTACTACACCTTC
TRBJ2-4 TRBV3-1/TRBV3-2 TRBD2 once CASSQDLVAGGGRNIQYF TGTGCCAGCAGCCAAGATCTAGTCGCGGGGGGCGGGAGAAACATTCAGTACTTC
TRBJ1-2 TRBV5-4 TRBD1 NA CASSLTTGSGGYTF TGTGCCAGCAGCTTGACGACAGGGAGCGGTGGCTACACCTTC
TRBJ2-4 TRBV6-2/TRBV6-3 NA NA CASSYVSVAKNIQYF TGTGCCAGCAGTTATGTTTCGGTAGCCAAAAACATTCAGTACTTC
TRBJ2-7 TRBV27 TRBD2 NA CASSLGPGLAGVEQYF TGTGCCAGCAGTTTAGGCCCGGGACTAGCGGGAGTCGAGCAGTACTTC
TRBJ2-3 TRBV10-3 TRBD2 NA CAISAGLGTDTQYF TGTGCCATCAGCGCGGGACTAGGCACAGATACGCAGTATTTT
TRBJ2-1 TRBV7-2 TRBD2 NA CASSILAEGPYNEQFF TGTGCCAGCAGCATACTAGCGGAGGGGCCCTACAATGAGCAGTTCTTC
TRBJ1-1 TRBV30 NA NA CAWSGGWGTEAFF TGTGCCTGGAGCGGGGGGTGGGGGACTGAAGCTTTCTTT
TRBJ1-1 TRBV27 NA few CASRTEGGSATEAFF TGTGCCAGCAGGACGGAGGGGGGGAGCGCCACTGAAGCTTTCTTT
TRBJ2-7 TRBV7-2 TRBD1 NA CASSSGTGVEQYF TGTGCCAGCAGCTCCGGGACAGGGGTCGAGCAGTACTTC
TRBJ2-7 TRBV6-5 NA NA CASTQGLTSGEQYF TGTGCCAGCACGCAGGGGCTAACCTCGGGTGAGCAGTACTTC
TRBJ2-3 TRBV5-1 NA NA CASSTGVFIGDTQYF TGCGCCAGCAGCACCGGGGTCTTTATAGGTGATACGCAGTATTTT